The 21 T cell receptor beta chains listed next were all sequenced from one sample in a study of shared clonotypes between healthy human individuals. Measured with immunoSEQ multiplex PCR; TCRdb has only the in-frame clones, and not every one. The sample includes about 680,000 clones, less than 85% of them seen just once. The material sequenced was memory CD4+ T cells sorted from blood. Noted subset: CD45RA-negative fraction. The source is a woman in her twenties or thirties in good health.

The chain couples TRBV30 to TRBJ1-5, with TRBD1 matching 7 bases. Germline trimming cut 2 bases from V and 4 bases from J; bases unmatched to any gene: 8. The germline V gene has CDR1 GTSNPN and CDR2 SVGIG (reference sequence). The CDR3 spans 15 residues. For the CDR3, the DNA is TGTGCCTGGAGTACAGGGGATCGCCGGAATCAGCCCCAGCATTTT. Translating gives CAWSTGDRRNQPQHF.

This clone was detected once. The rearrangement joins TRBV11-2 to TRBJ2-7; tentatively, D is TRBD2 (5 bases). Trimming shortened V by 0 bases and J by 5 bases, and 8 bases separated the two germline ends. The CDR3 sequence is 13 residues long. Per the germline V gene, CDR1 is SGHAT and CDR2 is FQNNGV. Here the CDR3 reads CASSLERGHEQYF. CDR3 bases: TGTGCCAGCAGCTTAGAGCGAGGGCACGAGCAGTACTTC.

The rearrangement links TRBV7-2 to TRBJ2-7; TRBD2 aligns across 9 bases. The CDR3 is 15 amino acids. With V trimmed by 1 base and J by 1 base, 2 bases remained unmatched. Germline assignment: CDR1 SGHTA and CDR2 FQGNSA. This CDR3 is CASSLGSGGSYEQYF. CDR3 bases: TGTGCCAGCAGCTTAGGTAGCGGGGGATCCTACGAGCAGTACTTC.

This rearrangement joins TRBV6-5 to TRBJ1-4; 7 bases match TRBD1. CDR3 length equals 14 residues. Germline CDR1 MNHEY, CDR2 SVGAGI. The trim removed 0 bases at V and 5 bases at J, leaving 0 bases unmatched. The CDR3 protein is CASSYSTGNEKLFF. Written as DNA, the CDR3 is TGTGCCAGCAGTTACTCGACAGGGAATGAAAAACTGTTTTTT.

The chain has TRBV4-2 and TRBJ2-1; 10 bases agree with TRBD2. CDR1 LGHNA and CDR2 YNFKEQ come from the germline V gene. The ends lost 1 base at V and 4 bases at J; junction bases unmatched: 4. The length of the CDR3 is 16 residues. CDR3 residues: CASSQARTSGYNEQFF. Here the CDR3 DNA reads TGTGCCAGCAGCCAAGCGCGGACTAGCGGATACAATGAGCAGTTCTTC.

Here the CDR3 reads CASSIVLGVTEAFF. DNA for the CDR3: TGTGCCAGTAGTATAGTCCTAGGGGTCACTGAAGCTTTCTTT. V usage is TRBV19 and J usage is TRBJ1-1, with D possibly being TRBD1 (5 bases). Per germline, CDR1 LNHDA and CDR2 SQIVND (reference sequence). CDR3 length: 14 amino acids. V was cut by 1 base and J by 4 bases, with 10 bases left in between. Filled out from reference TRBV19 and TRBJ1-1, the complete variable domain reads DGGITQSPKYLFRKEGQNVTLSCEQNLNHDAMYWYRQDPGQGLRLIYYSQIVNDFQKGDIAEGYSVSREKKESFPLTVTSAQKNPTAFYLCASSIVLGVTEAFFGQGTRLTVV.

The chain joins TRBV18 to TRBJ1-3; possible D gene TRBD1, 6 bases. Germline V gives CDR1 KGHSH, CDR2 LQKENI. This CDR3 contains 16 residues. Trimming left V 3 bases short and J 2 bases short, with 14 bases between. The chain's CDR3 is CASSPLQGTPGNTIYF. In DNA form, the CDR3 reads TGTGCCAGCTCACCTCTACAGGGAACCCCTGGAAACACCATATATTTT.

The gene calls are TRBV10-3 and TRBJ2-7, with TRBD1 as a possible D gene (6 bases). Germline V gene data show CDR1 as ENHRY and CDR2 as SYGVKD. The CDR3 runs 14 residues. Trimming took 6 bases from V and 4 from J, leaving 16 bases between them. The CDR3 protein is CAIRGTSFSYEQYF. CDR3 coding DNA: TGTGCCATCAGGGGGACATCTTTTTCTTACGAGCAGTACTTC.

To note about this clone: Compared with germline, one end of the junction differs, possibly owing to a read error. The genes are TRBV5-6 and TRBJ2-7, with a tentative D call TRBD2 (5 bases). Per germline, CDR1 SGHDT and CDR2 YYEEEE. The CDR3 runs 12 residues. CDR3 region: CASSLEKRNWHF. In nucleotides, the CDR3 is TGTGCCAGCAGCTTGGAAAAGCGGAATTGGCACTTC.

This clone showed up many times. This chain links TRBV20-1 with TRBJ2-5, with D unresolved. CDR1 is DFQATT and CDR2 is SNEGSKA in the germline V gene (reference sequence). The CDR3 contains 10 residues. CDR3 DNA sequence: TGCAGCCCTAGGCAAGAGACCCAGTACTTC. Residues: CSPRQETQYF.

J is TRBJ2-7 and V is TRBV11-2; D gene ambiguous. Between the trimmed V and J ends, which lost 4 bases and 2 bases, there was a span of 12 bases. The CDR3 spans 14 residues. Germline V gene lookup returns CDR1 SGHAT and CDR2 FQNNGV. For the CDR3, the DNA is TGTGCCAGCAGCTCGATAGACCACCCCTACGAGCAGTACTTC. The encoded protein is CASSSIDHPYEQYF.

The rearrangement links TRBV5-1 to TRBJ2-2; no reliable D call. The CDR3 runs to 16 residues. Germline CDR1 SGHRS, CDR2 YFSETQ. Trimming removed 1 base at V and 7 bases at J, with 17 bases between. CDR3 coding DNA: TGCGCCAGCAGCTTGTCTTCCGGGCTGAAGAACGGGGAGCTGTTTTTT. Translating gives CASSLSSGLKNGELFF.

This clone appeared a few times. This specimen includes other DNA sequences encoding the same CDR3. The chain employs TRBV15 and TRBJ2-2; 7 bases map to TRBD2. Germline CDR1 reads LNHNV; CDR2 reads YYDKDF (reference sequence). CDR3 length: 15 amino acids. With 0 bases clipped from V and 4 bases from J, the junction kept 2 bases outside the gene matches. The CDR3, as DNA: TGTGCCACCAGCAGAGATCGCGGGGGCACCGGGGAGCTGTTTTTT. This gives the protein CATSRDRGGTGELFF.

This clone was seen only a few times. The chain uses TRBV7-3 and TRBJ2-1; no firm D call. V was clipped by 1 base and J by 0 bases, with 7 bases between them. Germline CDR1 is SGHTA and CDR2 is FQGTGA. There are 15 residues in the CDR3. The CDR3: CASSLNADSYNEQFF. For the CDR3, the DNA is TGTGCCAGCAGCTTAAATGCGGACTCCTACAATGAGCAGTTCTTC.

The V call is TRBV28, the J call TRBJ1-1, with no clear D. V dropped 5 bases and J dropped 3 bases, with 13 bases sitting between them. Germline CDR1 is MDHEN and CDR2 is SYDVKM. The CDR3 length is 14 residues. CDR3 sequence: CASSRSRQYTEAFF. DNA of the CDR3: TGTGCCAGCAGTCGCTCTCGACAATACACTGAAGCTTTCTTT. Looking up the rest from reference TRBV28 and TRBJ1-1 gives the full variable domain: DVKVTQSSRYLVKRTGEKVFLECVQDMDHENMFWYRQDPGLGLRLIYFSYDVKMKEKGDIPEGYSVSREKKERFSLILESASTNQTSMYLCASSRSRQYTEAFFGQGTRLTVV.

The chain has TRBV2 and TRBJ1-2, with TRBD1 matching 8 bases. The CDR3 covers 13 residues. Germline values: CDR1 SNHLY, CDR2 FYNNEI. With 3 bases clipped from V and 8 bases from J, the junction kept 5 bases outside the gene matches. The CDR3 DNA reads TGTGCCAGCAGTGACCAGGGGGCGGGCGGCTACACCTTC. It codes for CASSDQGAGGYTF.

The chain uses TRBV6-5 and TRBJ1-5; D uncertain. Looked up from germline, CDR1 is MNHEY and CDR2 is SVGAGI. The CDR3 length is 13 residues. V was cut by 6 bases and J by 0 bases, with 6 bases left in between. The CDR3 reads CASSQLSNQPQHF. The CDR3 bases are TGTGCCAGCAGCCAACTTAGCAATCAGCCCCAGCATTTT.

This clone was observed at least ten times. The J gene is TRBJ2-7, the V gene TRBV5-1; D is ambiguous. CDR3 length: 11 residues. The V gene's germline CDR1 is SGHRS and CDR2 YFSETQ. Trimming stripped 6 bases from V and 2 bases from J, with 6 bases between. The CDR3 here is CASNSPYEQYF. The CDR3 bases are TGCGCCAGCAACTCACCCTACGAGCAGTACTTC.

The chain employs TRBV28 and TRBJ2-6, with a tentative D call TRBD2 (6 bases). The ends were cut back, 5 bases at V and 4 bases at J, with 12 bases in the middle. CDR1 MDHEN and CDR2 SYDVKM come from the germline V gene. CDR3 size: 15 residues. The CDR3 loop is CASSQREAGANVLTF. The CDR3 DNA reads as TGTGCCAGCAGTCAAAGGGAGGCGGGGGCCAACGTCCTGACTTTC.

This rearrangement joins TRBV19 to TRBJ2-3; D not resolved. Germline lookup yields CDR1 LNHDA and CDR2 SQIVND (reference sequence). Between the trimmed V and J ends, which lost 5 bases and 2 bases, there was a span of 17 bases. CDR3 length: 16 residues. The CDR3 region has the DNA TGTGCCAGTAGTCGTGCCTCAACCCCCAACACAGATACGCAGTATTTT. Translated, it gives CASSRASTPNTDTQYF.

In this sample, this clone turned up a few times. The chain employs TRBV7-9 and TRBJ2-5; 11 bases are shared with TRBD1. The tail of the sequence fits TRBJ2-7 better, so the J call may be wrong. The CDR3 contains 13 residues. Looked up from germline, CDR1 is SEHNR and CDR2 is FQNEAQ (reference sequence). CDR3 sequence reads: CASSDRGPSEQYF. The CDR3 coding sequence is TGTGCCAGTTCGGACAGGGGGCCTAGCGAGCAGTACTTC.